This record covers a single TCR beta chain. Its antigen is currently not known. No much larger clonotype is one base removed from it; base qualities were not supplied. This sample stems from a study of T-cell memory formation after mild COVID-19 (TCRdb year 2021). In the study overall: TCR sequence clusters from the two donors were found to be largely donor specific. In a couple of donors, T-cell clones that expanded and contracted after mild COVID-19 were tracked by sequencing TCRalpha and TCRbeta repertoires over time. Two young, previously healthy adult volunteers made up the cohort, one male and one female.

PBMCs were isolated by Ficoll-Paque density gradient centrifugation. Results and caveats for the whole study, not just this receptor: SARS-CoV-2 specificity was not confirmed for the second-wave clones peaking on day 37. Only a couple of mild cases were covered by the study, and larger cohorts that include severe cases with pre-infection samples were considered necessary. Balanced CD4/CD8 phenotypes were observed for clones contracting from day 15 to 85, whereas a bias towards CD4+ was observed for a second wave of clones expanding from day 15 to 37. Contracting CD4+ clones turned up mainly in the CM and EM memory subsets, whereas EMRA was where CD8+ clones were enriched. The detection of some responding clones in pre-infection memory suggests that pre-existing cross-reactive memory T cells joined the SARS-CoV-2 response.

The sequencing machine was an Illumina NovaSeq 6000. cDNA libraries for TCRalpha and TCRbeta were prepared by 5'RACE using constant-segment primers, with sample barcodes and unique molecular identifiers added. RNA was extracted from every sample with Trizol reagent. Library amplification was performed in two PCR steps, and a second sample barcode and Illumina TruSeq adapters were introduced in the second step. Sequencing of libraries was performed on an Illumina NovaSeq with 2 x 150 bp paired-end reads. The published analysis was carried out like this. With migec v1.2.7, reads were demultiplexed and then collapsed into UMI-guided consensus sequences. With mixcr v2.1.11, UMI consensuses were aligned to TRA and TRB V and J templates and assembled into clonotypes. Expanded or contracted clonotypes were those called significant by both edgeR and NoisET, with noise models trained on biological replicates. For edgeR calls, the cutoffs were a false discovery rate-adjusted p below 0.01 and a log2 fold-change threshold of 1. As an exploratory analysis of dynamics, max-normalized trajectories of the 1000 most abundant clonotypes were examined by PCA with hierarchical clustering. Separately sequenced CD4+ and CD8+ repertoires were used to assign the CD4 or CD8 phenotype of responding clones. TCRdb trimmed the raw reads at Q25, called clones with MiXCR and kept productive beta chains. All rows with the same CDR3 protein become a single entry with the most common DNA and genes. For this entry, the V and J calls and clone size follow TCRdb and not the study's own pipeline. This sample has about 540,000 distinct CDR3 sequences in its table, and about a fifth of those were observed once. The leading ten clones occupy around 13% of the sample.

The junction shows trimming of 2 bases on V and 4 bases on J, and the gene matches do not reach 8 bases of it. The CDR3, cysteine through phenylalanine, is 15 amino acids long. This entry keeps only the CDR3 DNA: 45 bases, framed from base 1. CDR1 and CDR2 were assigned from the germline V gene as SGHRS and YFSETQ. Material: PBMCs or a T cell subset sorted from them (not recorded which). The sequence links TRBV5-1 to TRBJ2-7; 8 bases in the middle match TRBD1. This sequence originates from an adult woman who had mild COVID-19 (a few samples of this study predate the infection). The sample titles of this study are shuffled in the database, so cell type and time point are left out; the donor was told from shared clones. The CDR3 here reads CASSFVDRGKYEQYF. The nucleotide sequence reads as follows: TGCGCCAGCAGCTTTGTCGACAGGGGAAAATACGAGCAGTACTTC.